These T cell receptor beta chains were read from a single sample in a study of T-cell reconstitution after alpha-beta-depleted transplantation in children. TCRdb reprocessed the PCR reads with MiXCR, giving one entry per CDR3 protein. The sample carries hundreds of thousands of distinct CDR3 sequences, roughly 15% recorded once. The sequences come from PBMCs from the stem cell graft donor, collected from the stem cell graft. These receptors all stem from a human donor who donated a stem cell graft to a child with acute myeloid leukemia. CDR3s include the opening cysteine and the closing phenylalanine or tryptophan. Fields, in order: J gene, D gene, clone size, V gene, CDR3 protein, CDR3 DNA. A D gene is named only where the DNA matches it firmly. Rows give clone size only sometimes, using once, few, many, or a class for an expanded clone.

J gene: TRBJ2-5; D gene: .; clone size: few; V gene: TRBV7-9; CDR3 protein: CASSLQDLSGYF; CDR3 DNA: TGTGCCAGCAGCTTACAGGATCTGAGCGGGTACTTC
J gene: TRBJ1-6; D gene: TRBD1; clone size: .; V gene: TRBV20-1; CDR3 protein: CSALRTGGSPLHF; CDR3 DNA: TGCAGTGCTCTGCGGACAGGGGGCTCACCCCTCCACTTT
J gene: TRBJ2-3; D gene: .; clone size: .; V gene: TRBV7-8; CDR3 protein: CASSPQGQSDTQYF; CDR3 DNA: TGTGCCAGCAGCCCCCAGGGTCAGTCAGATACGCAGTATTTT
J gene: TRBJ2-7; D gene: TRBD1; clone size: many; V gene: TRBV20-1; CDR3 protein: CSAGGTGNYEQYF; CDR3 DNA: TGCAGTGCAGGAGGGACAGGGAACTACGAGCAGTACTTC
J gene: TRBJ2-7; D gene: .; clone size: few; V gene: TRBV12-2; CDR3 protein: CASRLARRISSYEQYF; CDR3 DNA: TGTGCAAGTCGCTTAGCGAGGCGGATTTCTTCCTACGAGCAGTACTTC
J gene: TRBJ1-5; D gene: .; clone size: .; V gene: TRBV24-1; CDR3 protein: CATSDFNGRDQPQHF; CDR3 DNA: TGTGCCACCAGTGATTTTAATGGGCGTGATCAGCCCCAGCATTTT
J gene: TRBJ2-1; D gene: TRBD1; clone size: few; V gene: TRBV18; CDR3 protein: CASSLQGARNEQFF; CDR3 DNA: TGTGCCAGCTCACTACAGGGGGCGAGGAATGAGCAGTTCTTC
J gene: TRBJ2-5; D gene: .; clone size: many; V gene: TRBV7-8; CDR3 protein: CASSPRSRQETQYF; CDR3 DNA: TGTGCCAGCAGCCCTCGGTCAAGGCAAGAGACCCAGTACTTC
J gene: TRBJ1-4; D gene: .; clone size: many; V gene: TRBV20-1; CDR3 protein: CSAEGETNEKLFF; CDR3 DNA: TGCAGTGCGGAAGGGGAAACTAATGAAAAACTGTTTTTT
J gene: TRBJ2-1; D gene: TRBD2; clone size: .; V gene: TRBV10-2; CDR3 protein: CASSDAGGQNEQFF; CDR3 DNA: TGCGCCAGCAGTGATGCGGGGGGGCAGAATGAGCAGTTCTTC
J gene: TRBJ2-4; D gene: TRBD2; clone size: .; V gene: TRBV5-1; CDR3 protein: CASSRGGVGQNIQYF; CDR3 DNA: TGCGCCAGCAGCCGGGGGGGAGTGGGGCAAAACATTCAGTACTTC
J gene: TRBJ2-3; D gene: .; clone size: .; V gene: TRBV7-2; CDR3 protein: CASSLYVTDTQYF; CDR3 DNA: TGTGCCAGCAGCTTATATGTCACAGATACGCAGTATTTT
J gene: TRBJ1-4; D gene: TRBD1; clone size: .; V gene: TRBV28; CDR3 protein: CASSGQGTNEKLFF; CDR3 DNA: TGTGCCAGCAGTGGACAGGGGACTAATGAAAAACTGTTTTTT
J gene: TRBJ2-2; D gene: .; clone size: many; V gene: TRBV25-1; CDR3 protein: CASSEDLTYTGELFF; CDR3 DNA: TGTGCCAGCAGTGAGGACCTGACTTACACCGGGGAGCTGTTTTTT
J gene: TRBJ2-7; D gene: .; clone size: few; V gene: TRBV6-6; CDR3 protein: CATLWTDYEQYF; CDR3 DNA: TGTGCCACCCTTTGGACGGACTACGAGCAGTACTTC
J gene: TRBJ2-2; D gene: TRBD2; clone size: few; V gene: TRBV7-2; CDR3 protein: CASRITSGNTGELFF; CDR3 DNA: TGTGCCAGCAGAATTACTAGCGGGAACACCGGGGAGCTGTTTTTT
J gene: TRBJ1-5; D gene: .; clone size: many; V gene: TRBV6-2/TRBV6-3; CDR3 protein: CASSSPLEDTHEYQPQHF; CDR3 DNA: TGTGCCAGCAGTTCCCCCCTCGAGGACACCCATGAGTATCAGCCCCAGCATTTT
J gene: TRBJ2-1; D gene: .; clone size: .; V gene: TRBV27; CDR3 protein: CASVNPAQRRFF; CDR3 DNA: TGTGCCAGCGTTAACCCGGCCCAAAGACGGTTCTTC
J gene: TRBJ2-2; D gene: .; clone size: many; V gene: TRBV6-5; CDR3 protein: CASSTGTSNTGELFF; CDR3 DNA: TGTGCCAGCAGCACCGGGACAAGCAACACCGGGGAGCTGTTTTTT
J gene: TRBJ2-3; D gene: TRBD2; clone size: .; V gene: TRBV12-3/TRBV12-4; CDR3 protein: CASSDTSGYGTDTQYF; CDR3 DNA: TGTGCCAGCAGTGACACTAGCGGTTATGGTACAGATACGCAGTATTTT
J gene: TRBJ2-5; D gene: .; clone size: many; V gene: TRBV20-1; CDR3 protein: CSAPVSGGLQETQYF; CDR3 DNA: TGCAGTGCGCCCGTTTCTGGCGGCCTTCAAGAGACCCAGTACTTC
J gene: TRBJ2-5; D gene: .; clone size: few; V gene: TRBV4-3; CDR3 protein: CASSQDTEETQYF; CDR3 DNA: TGCGCCAGCAGCCAAGATACCGAAGAGACCCAGTACTTC
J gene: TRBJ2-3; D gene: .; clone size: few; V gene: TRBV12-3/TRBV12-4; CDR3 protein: CASSFSNTDTQYF; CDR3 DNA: TGTGCCAGCAGTTTTTCGAACACAGATACGCAGTATTTT
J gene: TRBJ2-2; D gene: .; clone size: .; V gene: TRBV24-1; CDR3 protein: CATSDLGTWNTGELFF; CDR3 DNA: TGTGCCACCAGTGATTTGGGGACCTGGAACACCGGGGAGCTGTTTTTT
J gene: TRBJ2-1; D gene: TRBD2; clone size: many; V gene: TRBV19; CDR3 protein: CASSIKSSGGSYNEQFF; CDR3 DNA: TGTGCCAGTAGTATAAAAAGTAGCGGGGGATCTTACAATGAGCAGTTCTTC
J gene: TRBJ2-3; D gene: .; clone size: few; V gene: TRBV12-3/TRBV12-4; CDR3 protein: CASNSRTDTQYF; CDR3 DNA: TGTGCCAGCAACTCTCGCACAGATACGCAGTATTTT
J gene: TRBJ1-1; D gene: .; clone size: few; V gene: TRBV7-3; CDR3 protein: CASSPVGGIPTEAFF; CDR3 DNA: TGTGCCAGCAGCCCAGTGGGGGGTATCCCCACTGAAGCTTTCTTT
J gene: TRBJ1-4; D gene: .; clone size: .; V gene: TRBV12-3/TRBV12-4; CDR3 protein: CASGRVGEKLFF; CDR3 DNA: TGTGCCAGCGGCAGGGTGGGTGAAAAACTGTTTTTT
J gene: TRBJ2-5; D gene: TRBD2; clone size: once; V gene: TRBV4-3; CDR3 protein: CASSQGSGGAQTQYF; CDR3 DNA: TGCGCCAGCAGCCAAGGGAGCGGGGGGGCCCAGACCCAGTACTTC
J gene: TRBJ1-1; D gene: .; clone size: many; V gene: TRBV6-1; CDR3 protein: CASLQGQGGTEAFF; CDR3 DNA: TGTGCCAGTCTACAAGGGCAGGGTGGCACTGAAGCTTTCTTT
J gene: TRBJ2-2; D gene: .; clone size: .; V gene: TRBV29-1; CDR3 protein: CSVFTGELFF; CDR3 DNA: TGCAGCGTTTTCACCGGGGAGCTGTTTTTT
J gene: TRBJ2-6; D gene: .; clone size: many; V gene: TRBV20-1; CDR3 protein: CSASASSGANVLTF; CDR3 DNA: TGCAGTGCTAGCGCCAGCTCTGGGGCCAACGTCCTGACTTTC